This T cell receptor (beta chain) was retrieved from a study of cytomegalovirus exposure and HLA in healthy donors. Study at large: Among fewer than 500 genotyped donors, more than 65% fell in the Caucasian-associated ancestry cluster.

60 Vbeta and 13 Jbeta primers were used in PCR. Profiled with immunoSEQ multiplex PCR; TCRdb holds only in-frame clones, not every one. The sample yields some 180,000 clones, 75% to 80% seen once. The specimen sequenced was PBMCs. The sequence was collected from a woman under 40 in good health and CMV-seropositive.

This CDR3 is CASSPSPGGTGELFF. In nucleotides, the CDR3 is TGTGCCAGCAGCCCTTCCCCGGGAGGGACCGGGGAGCTGTTTTTT. The rearrangement links TRBV11-3 to TRBJ2-2; 8 nucleotides match TRBD2. Unmatched junction bases numbered 7, after V lost 5 bases and J lost 5 bases. Germline V gives CDR1 SGHNT, CDR2 YENEEA. This CDR3 is built from 15 residues.